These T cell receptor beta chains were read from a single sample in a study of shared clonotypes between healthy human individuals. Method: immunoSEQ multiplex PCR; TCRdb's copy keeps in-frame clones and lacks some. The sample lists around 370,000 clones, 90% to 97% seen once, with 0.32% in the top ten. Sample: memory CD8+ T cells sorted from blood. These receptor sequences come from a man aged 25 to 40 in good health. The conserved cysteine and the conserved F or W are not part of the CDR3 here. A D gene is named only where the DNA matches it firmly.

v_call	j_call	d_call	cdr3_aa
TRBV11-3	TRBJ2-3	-	ASSANKGSTQY
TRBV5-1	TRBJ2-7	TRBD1	ASSSDRAEQY
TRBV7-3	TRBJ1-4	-	ASSLGARGGNEKLF
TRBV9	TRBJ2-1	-	ARRRGVNEQF
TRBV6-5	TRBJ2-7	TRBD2	ASSRGTSGSYEQY
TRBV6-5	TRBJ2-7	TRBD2	ASSYSGTSGRGEQY
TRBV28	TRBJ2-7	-	ASSLNEQY
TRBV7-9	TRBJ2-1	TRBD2	ASSSPSGENNEQF
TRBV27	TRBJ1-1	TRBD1	ASSSHRDRAPEAF
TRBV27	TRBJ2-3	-	ASSPISSTYTDTQY
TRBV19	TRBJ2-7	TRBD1	ASSITGGNYEQY